These 27 T cell receptor beta chains were sequenced from one sample in a study of beta chain features in type 1 diabetes (dated by TCRdb to 2016 to 2018). Study-wide findings and limitations: In all four CD4+ subsets, TCRB CDR3 length was moderately but significantly shorter in type 1 diabetes patients.

Which antigens these TCRs recognize remains unknown. The library was produced with the immunoSEQ multiplex PCR assay. The entire isolated RNA was reverse transcribed using the High Capacity cDNA Reverse Transcription Kit, and thus expressed TCRB transcripts were sequenced. TCRdb provides this immuneACCESS table in a form limited to in-frame rearrangements. Some clones are lacking; in checked studies, under half of them reflect an unresolved V gene, and why the rest are absent is not known. The sample records under 850,000 clones, 13% of which are singletons. The top ten hold roughly 0.022% of the sample. Sequencing was carried out using naive CD4+ T cells from blood. The sample's cell subset or site label, in plain terms: true naive CD4+ T cells. These receptors were collected from a man between 18 and 35 years old with type 1 diabetes.

This chain links TRBV7-9 with TRBJ2-7; 8 positions agree with TRBD1. Per the germline V gene, CDR1 is SEHNR and CDR2 is FQNEAQ (reference sequence). This CDR3 comprises 15 residues. V dropped 4 bases and J dropped 4; count of bases not matched to a gene: 9. CDR3 DNA: TGTGCCAGCAGCTCGACCCAGGGGGCGGTTTACGAGCAGTACTTC. This translates into CASSSTQGAVYEQYF.

The chain combines TRBV7-9 with TRBJ2-6, with D unresolved. The germline V and J ends were trimmed by 1 base and 2 bases, with 6 bases remaining between them. Per the germline V gene, CDR1 is SEHNR and CDR2 is FQNEAQ (reference sequence). The CDR3 loop spans 15 amino acids. CDR3 bases: TGTGCCAGCAGCTTAGGGGGAACTGGGGCCAACGTCCTGACTTTC. Translation: CASSLGGTGANVLTF.

In this sample, this clone turned up a few times. The chain joins TRBV28 to TRBJ1-1; D possibly corresponds to TRBD1 (5 bases). The CDR3 contains 11 residues. Germline-derived CDR1 and CDR2 are MDHEN and SYDVKM. V shed 3 bases and J shed 11 bases, with 10 bases lying between them. CDR3 region: CASSFRDRAFF. DNA for the CDR3: TGTGCCAGCAGTTTCAGGGATAGGGCTTTCTTT.

V gene TRBV30 combines with J gene TRBJ2-2; 8 bases are a match to TRBD1. This CDR3 comprises 14 residues. Germline CDR1 and CDR2: GTSNPN and SVGIG (reference sequence). V shed 5 bases, J shed 4 bases, and the junction held 6 bases outside the gene matches. CDR3 nucleotide sequence: TGTGCCTGGGGGCCGGGACAGGTCACCGGGGAGCTGTTTTTT. Translating gives CAWGPGQVTGELFF.

This clone was found a few times. The chain couples TRBV10-2 to TRBJ1-5; 9 bases match TRBD1. Unmatched junction bases numbered 5, after V lost 2 bases and J lost 6 bases. This CDR3 region has 15 residues. Germline assignment: CDR1 WSHSY and CDR2 SAAADI. CDR3 sequence: CASSEGQGMVQPQHF. DNA of the CDR3: TGCGCCAGCAGTGAGGGACAGGGGATGGTTCAGCCCCAGCATTTT.

V and J are TRBV7-9 and TRBJ2-2; D is perhaps TRBD2 (6 bases). CDR1 is SEHNR and CDR2 is FQNEAQ in the germline V gene (reference sequence). This CDR3 has 19 amino acids. V shed 4 bases and J shed 2 bases, with 23 bases lying between them. The CDR3 protein is CASSSPLEGYTSNTGELFF. CDR3 DNA: TGTGCCAGCAGCTCCCCCCTGGAGGGATACACCAGTAACACCGGGGAGCTGTTTTTT.

The rearrangement uses TRBV14 and TRBJ2-5, with a weak D call TRBD1 (5 bases). V lost 3 bases and J lost 5, with 19 bases in between. This CDR3 is built from 16 residues. Per germline, CDR1 SGHDN and CDR2 FVKESK. The CDR3 sequence: CASSHRILTVYETQYF. In nucleotides, the CDR3 is TGTGCCAGCAGCCACCGGATACTGACAGTATACGAGACCCAGTACTTC. Based on the CDR3 plus reference TRBV14 and TRBJ2-5, the full variable domain is EAGVTQFPSHSVIEKGQTVTLRCDPISGHDNLYWYRRVMGKEIKFLLHFVKESKQDESGMPNNRFLAERTGGTYSTLKVQPAELEDSGVYFCASSHRILTVYETQYFGPGTRLLVL.

This clone appeared a few times. This chain uses TRBV5-4 with TRBJ2-1; D not resolved. V lost 0 bases to trimming and J lost 2 bases, with 9 bases between them. Germline loops: CDR1 SGHNT, CDR2 YYREEE (reference sequence). This CDR3 is 15 amino acids long. The chain's CDR3 is CASSLGKGAYNEQFF. CDR3 DNA sequence: TGTGCCAGCAGCTTGGGCAAAGGCGCCTACAATGAGCAGTTCTTC.

This clone turned up a few times. This chain connects TRBV7-9 to TRBJ1-4, with D uncertain. This CDR3 is 13 amino acids long. Between the trimmed V and J ends, which lost 2 bases and 6 bases, there was a span of 7 bases. Germline V CDR1 and CDR2: SEHNR, FQNEAQ (reference sequence). The chain's CDR3 is CASSLLVDEKLFF. As DNA, the CDR3 is TGTGCCAGCAGCTTATTGGTTGATGAAAAACTGTTTTTT.

This clone was picked up a small number of times. The chain joins TRBV30 to TRBJ2-1; no reliable D call. Deletions cut 0 bases from V and 0 bases from J, with 6 bases between. Germline-derived CDR1 and CDR2 are GTSNPN and SVGIG (reference sequence). The CDR3 length is 14 residues. CDR3 loop: CAWSVRSSYNEQFF. In nucleotides, the CDR3 is TGTGCCTGGAGTGTAAGGAGCTCCTACAATGAGCAGTTCTTC.

This chain uses TRBV7-9 with TRBJ1-1, with TRBD1 identical over 7 bases. With V trimmed by 5 bases and J by 4 bases, 4 bases remained unmatched. The germline gives CDR1 SEHNR, CDR2 FQNEAQ (reference sequence). The CDR3 runs to 13 residues. The CDR3: CASSLEGATEAFF. As DNA, the CDR3 is TGTGCCAGCAGCCTGGAGGGGGCCACTGAAGCTTTCTTT.

This clone was detected a few times. Other DNA sequences in this sample translate to the same CDR3. The rearrangement links TRBV7-6 to TRBJ2-1; D is unresolved. V lost 3 bases and J lost 4, with 1 base in between. The CDR3 sequence is 11 residues long. Per the germline V gene, CDR1 is SGHVS and CDR2 is FNYEAQ. The CDR3 here is CASSFYNEQFF. DNA of the CDR3: TGTGCCAGCAGCTTTTACAATGAGCAGTTCTTC.

The chain carries TRBV27 and TRBJ2-6, with D possibly matching TRBD1 (5 bases). Trimming removed 10 bases from V and 2 bases from J, with 9 bases in between. Germline lookup yields CDR1 MNHEY and CDR2 SMNVEV (reference sequence). The length of the CDR3 is 13 residues. CDR3 protein: CATQDTGANVLTF. The CDR3, as DNA: TGTGCCACTCAGGACACTGGGGCCAACGTCCTGACTTTC.

The V gene is TRBV6-5, the J gene TRBJ2-7; 8 bases are a match to TRBD1. The CDR3 length is 14 residues. Trimming removed 6 bases from V and 2 bases from J; junction bases left unmatched: 6. CDR1 and CDR2 from the germline V gene are MNHEY and SVGAGI. The CDR3 DNA reads as TGTGCCAGCAGGTATGGGACAGGCGCCTACGAGCAGTACTTC. Encoded protein: CASRYGTGAYEQYF.

This clone was seen more than once but under ten times. The chain recombines TRBV5-1 with TRBJ2-1; 11 bases are shared with TRBD2. The CDR3 runs 16 residues. Trimming removed 4 bases from V and 5 bases from J; junction bases left unmatched: 8. The germline V gene encodes CDR1 SGHRS and CDR2 YFSETQ. CDR3 loop: CASSILAGGSNNEQFF. The CDR3 DNA reads as TGCGCCAGCAGCATCCTAGCGGGGGGCAGTAACAATGAGCAGTTCTTC.

This clone was seen only a few times. The chain employs TRBV7-2 and TRBJ1-3; D not resolved. The CDR3 runs to 16 residues. Trimming stripped 5 bases from V and 0 bases from J, with 14 bases between. CDR1 and CDR2 (germline): SGHTA, FQGNSA. CDR3 coding DNA: TGTGCCAGCAGCGCCACAGAAACTTCCTCTGGAAACACCATATATTTT. It encodes CASSATETSSGNTIYF.

This clone has more than one count but fewer than ten. The chain recombines TRBV28 with TRBJ1-2; D is unresolved. Germline V gives CDR1 MDHEN, CDR2 SYDVKM. The CDR3 spans 13 residues. V lost 10 bases and J lost 1, with 13 bases in between. The CDR3 DNA follows: TGTGCCACCAGGACCGAATTTAACTATGGCTACACCTTC. Residues: CATRTEFNYGYTF.

This clone was detected a few times. The chain recombines TRBV25-1 with TRBJ2-3, with 7 positions matching TRBD1. The CDR3 is made up of 15 amino acids. Germline V CDR1 and CDR2: MGHDK, SYGVNS. V gave up 6 bases and J gave up 4 bases; unmatched junction bases: 10. CDR3 loop: CASRAGTVYADTQYF. The DNA of the CDR3 is TGTGCCAGCAGGGCCGGGACAGTTTATGCAGATACGCAGTATTTT. Using reference TRBV25-1 and TRBJ2-3 for the parts outside the CDR3, the full variable domain is EADIYQTPRYLVIGTGKKITLECSQTMGHDKMYWYQQDPGMELHLIHYSYGVNSTEKGDLSSESTVSRIRTEHFPLTLESARPSHTSQYLCASRAGTVYADTQYFGPGTRLTVL.

This clone came up a few times. One end of the junction is discordant with germline, which a read error may explain. The CDR3 sequence: CATRRGTSEKLFF. The CDR3 region has the DNA TGTGCCACCCGGAGGGGAACTAGTGAAAAACTGTTTTTT. The chain uses TRBV2 and TRBJ1-4; D might be TRBD1 (5 bases). The CDR3 is 13 amino acids. CDR1 and CDR2 (germline): SNHLY, FYNNEI.

The chain has TRBV7-2 and TRBJ2-5; 9 nucleotides match TRBD1. There are 15 residues in the CDR3. The junction had 10 bases not matched to a gene; V was cut back by 5 bases and J by 6 bases. Germline V gene data show CDR1 as SGHTA and CDR2 as FQGNSA. The CDR3 protein is CASSTGGTGSQTQYF. CDR3 coding DNA: TGTGCCAGCAGCACAGGAGGGACAGGGTCCCAGACCCAGTACTTC.

This clone was seen a few times. The V call is TRBV5-1, the J call TRBJ2-1; weak D call: TRBD2 (6 bases). There are 16 residues in the CDR3. Trimming stripped 1 base from V and 8 bases from J, with 19 bases between. CDR1 is SGHRS, CDR2 YFSETQ, per germline. The CDR3 nucleotides are TGCGCCAGCAGCTTGAGCGCGGGACTTTTGGGGTATGAGCAGTTCTTC. As protein: CASSLSAGLLGYEQFF.

The table lists this clone with a few counts. The sample holds other DNA sequences that translate to the same CDR3. This chain uses TRBV19 with TRBJ1-2, with a tentative D call TRBD1 (5 bases). V lost 3 bases and J 4 bases, leaving 6 bases between the germline ends. The CDR3 loop spans 12 amino acids. Germline CDR1 reads LNHDA; CDR2 reads SQIVND (reference sequence). CDR3 region: CASSIQGYGYTF. The CDR3 DNA reads as TGTGCCAGTAGTATCCAGGGCTATGGCTACACCTTC. The whole variable domain, remainder taken from reference TRBV19 and TRBJ1-2, is DGGITQSPKYLFRKEGQNVTLSCEQNLNHDAMYWYRQDPGQGLRLIYYSQIVNDFQKGDIAEGYSVSREKKESFPLTVTSAQKNPTAFYLCASSIQGYGYTFGSGTRLTVV.

Only a few counts were recorded for this clone. The rearrangement uses TRBV7-9 and TRBJ1-4; TRBD1 aligns across 9 bases. This CDR3 comprises 15 residues. Germline V CDR1 and CDR2: SEHNR, FQNEAQ (reference sequence). With 2 bases clipped from V and 7 bases from J, the junction kept 5 bases outside the gene matches. Here the CDR3 DNA reads TGTGCCAGCAGCTTATTACAGGGGGCTTCTGAAAAACTGTTTTTT. This codes for CASSLLQGASEKLFF.

The chain is built from TRBV5-6 and TRBJ1-2; 7 bases agree with TRBD1. From germline, CDR1 is SGHDT and CDR2 YYEEEE. The V segment lost 2 bases and the J segment 4 bases; nucleotides outside the gene matches: 8. The CDR3 runs 15 residues. CDR3 amino acids: CASSFSDRATYGYTF. Written as DNA, the CDR3 is TGTGCCAGCAGCTTTTCTGACAGGGCGACCTATGGCTACACCTTC.

On this clone itself: The sample has other DNA sequences that encode this CDR3 too. The rearrangement links TRBV5-1 to TRBJ2-1; D ambiguous. Germline CDR1 and CDR2: SGHRS and YFSETQ. The V end lost 0 bases, the J end lost 6 bases, and 10 bases lay between the germline ends. The CDR3 totals 14 residues. The DNA for the CDR3 is TGCGCCAGCAGCTTGGGGCAGGCAAGCAATGAGCAGTTCTTC. Its translation: CASSLGQASNEQFF.

This clone was recorded a few times. The J gene is TRBJ2-5, the V gene TRBV30, with 14 bases fitting TRBD2. The CDR3 runs to 14 residues. CDR1 is GTSNPN and CDR2 is SVGIG in the germline V gene (reference sequence). The V and J ends lost 6 bases and 4 bases, in that order; junction bases with no gene match: 4. CDR3 nucleotides: TGTGCCTGTCAAGGACTAGCGGGGGGAGAGACCCAGTACTTC. Translation: CACQGLAGGETQYF.

The chain is built from TRBV7-9 and TRBJ2-3; 12 bases are shared with TRBD2. V lost 4 bases, J lost 2 bases, and 7 bases stayed unmatched. Looked up from germline, CDR1 is SEHNR and CDR2 is FQNEAQ (reference sequence). The CDR3 is 17 amino acids. CDR3 DNA sequence: TGTGCCAGCAGCTCTCCGACTAGCGGGGGCTACACAGATACGCAGTATTTT. Its protein product is CASSSPTSGGYTDTQYF.